The 26 T cell receptor beta chains below were found in one sample sequenced in a study of T cells in Graves' hyperthyroidism and ophthalmopathy. The source material, RNA transcripts, was used to amplify TCR beta CDR3 regions. In the first-round RT-PCR of the TCR CDR3, the HTBI primer set was used. From the multiplex PCR reads, TCRdb called clonotypes with MiXCR, one entry per CDR3 protein. The table lists some 340,000 distinct CDR3 sequences, around 13% of them singletons. Input material: blood. All receptors come from a middle-aged woman with Graves' ophthalmopathy.

The chain uses TRBV9 and TRBJ2-1, with TRBD2 as a possible D gene (5 bases). The CDR3 spans 15 residues. Trimming pared 0 bases from V and 4 bases from J, leaving 11 bases between. Germline assignment: CDR1 SGDLS and CDR2 YYNGEE. The DNA of the CDR3 is TGTGCCAGCAGCGTAGGGCCGGGAAATTACAATGAGCAGTTCTTC. Translated, it gives CASSVGPGNYNEQFF. Combining the CDR3 with reference TRBV9 and TRBJ2-1 gives the whole variable domain DSGVTQTPKHLITATGQRVTLRCSPRSGDLSVYWYQQSLDQGLQFLIQYYNGEERAKGNILERFSAQQFPDLHSELNLSSLELGDSALYFCASSVGPGNYNEQFFGPGTRLTVL.

This clonotype showed up many times. The rearrangement uses TRBV29-1 and TRBJ1-1; 9 bases agree with TRBD1. This CDR3 has 12 residues. V was clipped by 8 bases and J by 4 bases; unmatched bases: 5. Germline V lookup: CDR1 SQVTM, CDR2 ANQGSEA. The CDR3 DNA is TGCAGCAGCCGACAGGGGGGCACTGAAGCTTTCTTT. Residues: CSSRQGGTEAFF.

Comment on this clonotype: A much larger clone is a single base away; this may be a read error. This chain joins TRBV7-9 and TRBJ2-2; TRBD1 matches 8 bases. Germline CDR1 SEHNR, CDR2 FQNEAQ (reference sequence). CDR3 length equals 15 residues. CDR3 coding DNA: TGTGCCAGCAGTCGCAGGGGGCCCAACACCGGGGAGCCGTTTTTT. Its protein product is CASSRRGPNTGEPFF. Full variable domain (outside the CDR3, taken from reference TRBV7-9 and TRBJ2-2): DTGVSQNPRHKITKRGQNVTFRCDPISEHNRLYWYRQTLGQGPEFLTYFQNEAQLEKSRLLSDRFSAERPKGSFSTLEIQRTEQGDSAMYLCASSRRGPNTGEPFFGEGSRLTVL.

This clonotype was observed a handful of times. The chain joins TRBV13 to TRBJ2-3, with TRBD2 identical over 10 bases. The germline gives CDR1 PRHDT, CDR2 FYEKMQ (reference sequence). The CDR3 totals 20 residues. The V gene end was trimmed by 2 bases and the J gene end by 0 bases; junction bases not matched to a gene: 14. The CDR3 region has the DNA TGTGCCAGCAGCTTATCGGTCGGGCTAGCGGGGGACCTAAGCACAGATACGCAGTATTTT. Translating gives CASSLSVGLAGDLSTDTQYF.

This clonotype has at least ten counts. This rearrangement joins TRBV7-8 to TRBJ2-5, with TRBD2 matching over 8 bases. This CDR3 has 13 residues. CDR1 is SGHVS and CDR2 is FQNEAQ in the germline V gene. The junction had 4 bases not matched to a gene; V was cut back by 5 bases and J by 5 bases. The CDR3 reads CASSLRLAETQYF. For the CDR3, the DNA is TGTGCCAGCAGCCTTCGACTAGCGGAGACCCAGTACTTC.

This clonotype was seen ten or more times. The chain combines TRBV15 with TRBJ1-6; D perhaps matches TRBD1 (5 bases). V was pared by 7 bases and J by 4 bases, with 20 bases between. This CDR3 is 17 amino acids long. Germline lookup yields CDR1 LNHNV and CDR2 YYDKDF (reference sequence). The CDR3 here is CATTELTGTEYNSPLHF. As DNA, the CDR3 is TGTGCCACCACCGAACTAACAGGAACCGAATATAATTCACCCCTCCACTTT.

The CDR3 loop reads CASRGTSGGGFQETQYF. Written as DNA, the CDR3 is TGTGCCAGCAGGGGGACTAGCGGGGGAGGTTTCCAAGAGACCCAGTACTTC. The genes are TRBV6-1 and TRBJ2-5; 14 nucleotides match TRBD2. V trimming: 6 bases; J trimming: 1 base; junction bases outside the gene matches: 7. Germline lookup yields CDR1 MNHNS and CDR2 SASEGT. The CDR3 contains 17 residues.

This clonotype was counted ten times or more. The chain recombines TRBV20-1 with TRBJ1-2; D is possibly TRBD1 (5 bases). Germline values: CDR1 DFQATT, CDR2 SNEGSKA (reference sequence). CDR3 size: 13 residues. The V end was cut by 6 bases, the J end by 5 bases, with 16 bases between. CDR3 residues: CSAPTATKYGYTF. As DNA, the CDR3 is TGCAGTGCCCCGACAGCGACGAAGTATGGCTACACCTTC.

This clonotype came up a few times. This chain uses TRBV19 with TRBJ1-1, with 7 bases that match TRBD1. CDR1 and CDR2 from the germline V gene are LNHDA and SQIVND (reference sequence). The CDR3 is 13 amino acids. Trimming removed 2 bases from V and 7 bases from J; junction bases left unmatched: 4. CDR3 residues: CASSIRQGGEAFF. In DNA, the CDR3 is TGTGCCAGTAGTATACGACAGGGAGGTGAAGCTTTCTTT.

Only a few counts were recorded for this clonotype. The chain recombines TRBV4-1 with TRBJ2-1; D gene uncertain. Trimming pared 3 bases from V and 0 bases from J, leaving 12 bases between. Germline lookup yields CDR1 MGHRA and CDR2 YSYEKL. The CDR3 contains 16 residues. The CDR3 sequence: CASSHPRVSSYNEQFF. In DNA, the CDR3 is TGCGCCAGCAGCCATCCTAGGGTGAGCTCCTACAATGAGCAGTTCTTC.

This chain links TRBV20-1 with TRBJ2-5, with 8 bases fitting TRBD2. CDR1 DFQATT and CDR2 SNEGSKA come from the germline V gene (reference sequence). The J segment lost 5 bases and the V segment lost 0 bases, leaving 11 bases of the junction unmatched. The CDR3 loop spans 16 amino acids. DNA for the CDR3: TGCAGTGCTAGAGATCCACTAGCGGTTAATCTGGAGACCCAGTACTTC. It specifies CSARDPLAVNLETQYF.

The chain has TRBV14 and TRBJ2-1; 8 nucleotides line up with TRBD2. This CDR3 is built from 16 residues. Germline CDR1 is SGHDN and CDR2 is FVKESK. The V gene end was trimmed by 1 base and the J gene end by 9 bases; junction bases not matched to a gene: 11. CDR3 loop: CASSQGGGPLLGEQFF. The CDR3 coding sequence is TGTGCCAGCAGCCAAGGCGGGGGGCCCTTATTGGGTGAGCAGTTCTTC.

This clonotype was seen ten or more times. The CDR3 spells CASRPTGTASYEQYF. Written as DNA, the CDR3 is TGTGCCAGCAGACCGACCGGGACAGCTTCCTACGAGCAGTACTTC. The V gene is TRBV12-3 or TRBV12-4, the J gene TRBJ2-7; 7 bases align to TRBD1. V trimming: 6 bases; J trimming: 1 base; junction bases outside the gene matches: 9. CDR3 length: 15 amino acids.

In its sample, this clonotype was seen many times. V gene TRBV2 combines with J gene TRBJ2-7; 9 positions agree with TRBD1. Trimming removed 8 bases from V and 6 bases from J; junction bases left unmatched: 5. This CDR3 comprises 12 residues. The V gene's germline CDR1 is SNHLY and CDR2 FYNNEI. CDR3 nucleotides: TGTGCCAGCCTGGGACAGGGAGTCGAGCAGTACTTC. Translation gives CASLGQGVEQYF.

This clonotype was counted many times. The rearrangement joins TRBV7-8 to TRBJ2-5; 10 bases fit TRBD1. Trimming at V came to 4 bases and at J to 4 bases, leaving 12 bases not matched to a gene. The germline V gene encodes CDR1 SGHVS and CDR2 FQNEAQ. The CDR3 has 17 amino acids. The CDR3 nucleotides read TGTGCCAGCAGCTCGAGACAGGGGGCGACCCCAGGAGAGACCCAGTACTTC. Its translation: CASSSRQGATPGETQYF.

This clonotype was seen ten or more times. CDR3 protein: CASSRQGSNYGYTF. For the CDR3, the DNA is TGTGCCAGCAGCAGACAGGGATCAAACTATGGCTACACCTTC. V and J are TRBV2 and TRBJ1-2, with TRBD1 matching 7 bases. Trimming took 6 bases from V and 2 from J; bases not matched to a gene: 6. The CDR3 is 14 amino acids. The germline gives CDR1 SNHLY, CDR2 FYNNEI. The variable domain in full, with the rest retrieved from reference TRBV2 and TRBJ1-2, is EPEVTQTPSHQVTQMGQEVILRCVPISNHLYFYWYRQILGQKVEFLVSFYNNEISEKSEIFDDQFSVERPDGSNFTLKIRSTKLEDSAMYFCASSRQGSNYGYTFGSGTRLTVV.

The chain joins TRBV20-1 to TRBJ2-1, with D possibly being TRBD1 or TRBD2 (6 bases each). The CDR3 is 16 residues long. Germline V CDR1 and CDR2: DFQATT, SNEGSKA (reference sequence). Trimming took 3 bases from V and 4 from J, leaving 19 bases between them. The CDR3 DNA is TGCAGTGCTAGGGCCTTGGAGGGGGAGCGGTACAATGAGCAGTTCTTC. Translation gives CSARALEGERYNEQFF.

To note about this clonotype: Since the CDR3 does not end with the conserved phenylalanine or tryptophan, this likely comes from a read error. The CDR3 DNA is TGCAGTGCTCAGGGAGGGCCCGGAGACAATGAGCAGTTCCTC. Protein sequence: CSAQGGPGDNEQFL. V gene TRBV20-1 combines with J gene TRBJ2-1, with TRBD2 matching 7 bases. The ends lost 5 bases at V and 5 bases at J; junction bases unmatched: 9. Per the germline V gene, CDR1 is DFQATT and CDR2 is SNEGSKA (reference sequence). The length of the CDR3 is 14 residues.

This clonotype was seen repeatedly, ten times or more. This chain joins TRBV19 and TRBJ2-1; the match to TRBD2 covers 12 bases. The trim removed 5 bases at V and 5 bases at J, leaving 10 bases unmatched. CDR3 length: 17 amino acids. Germline CDR1 is LNHDA and CDR2 is SQIVND (reference sequence). For the CDR3, the DNA is TGTGCCAGTAGTGTGCTAGCGGGAGGGTCACGGGACAATGAGCAGTTCTTC. Its protein product is CASSVLAGGSRDNEQFF.

This clonotype was counted at least ten times. The chain is built from TRBV20-1 and TRBJ1-1; D gene unclear. The CDR3 contains 11 residues. Trimming removed 6 bases from V and 1 base from J, with 6 bases in between. The V gene's germline CDR1 is DFQATT and CDR2 SNEGSKA (reference sequence). DNA of the CDR3: TGCAGTGCACAGACGAACACTGAAGCTTTCTTT. Protein sequence: CSAQTNTEAFF.

This clonotype showed up many times. The rearrangement uses TRBV28 and TRBJ2-5, with unresolved D. Looked up from germline, CDR1 is MDHEN and CDR2 is SYDVKM. V lost 7 bases to trimming and J lost 2 bases, with 20 bases between them. This CDR3 region has 16 residues. In DNA, the CDR3 is TGTGCCAGCACCCCAGTTGGGGATATCGGGCAAGAGACCCAGTACTTC. It specifies CASTPVGDIGQETQYF.

This clonotype occurred many times. The chain couples TRBV6-2 or TRBV6-3 to TRBJ2-6; D not certain. With 2 bases removed from V and 0 bases from J, the gap between germline ends came to 5 bases. Germline values: CDR1 MNHEY, CDR2 SVGEGT. The CDR3 totals 15 residues. CDR3 amino acids: CASSYRVSGANVLTF. As DNA, the CDR3 is TGTGCCAGCAGTTACCGGGTCTCTGGGGCCAACGTCCTGACTTTC.

This clonotype was picked up many times. J is TRBJ1-6 and V is TRBV27; D ambiguous. Per the germline V gene, CDR1 is MNHEY and CDR2 is SMNVEV (reference sequence). V was pared by 8 bases and J by 0 bases, with 14 bases between. The CDR3 runs 16 residues. CDR3: CASRVGGSSYNSPLHF. The CDR3 nucleotides read TGTGCCAGCCGGGTCGGCGGGAGCTCCTATAATTCACCCCTCCACTTT.

At least ten counts were recorded for this clonotype. The genes are TRBV2 and TRBJ2-1; 7 bases are a match to TRBD2. CDR1 and CDR2 (germline): SNHLY, FYNNEI. This CDR3 has 15 amino acids. The V and J ends lost 6 bases and 8 bases, in that order; junction bases with no gene match: 13. The CDR3 sequence is CASRKRESRSDEQFF. The CDR3 DNA reads TGTGCCAGCAGGAAGCGGGAATCACGCTCGGATGAGCAGTTCTTC.

This clonotype was counted between two and nine times. The chain links TRBV27 to TRBJ2-5, with D possibly being TRBD1 or TRBD2 (5 bases each). Germline V CDR1 and CDR2: MNHEY, SMNVEV (reference sequence). The CDR3 contains 14 residues. V was trimmed by 6 bases and J by 5 bases, leaving 16 bases between them. CDR3 bases: TGTGCCAGCAGCTCCTGGGACCGTAGGGAGACCCAGTACTTC. The encoded protein is CASSSWDRRETQYF.

This clonotype was detected many times. The chain joins TRBV2 to TRBJ1-1; D gene unclear. Trimming removed 7 bases from V and 3 bases from J, with 15 bases in between. Per germline, CDR1 SNHLY and CDR2 FYNNEI. This CDR3 comprises 14 residues. The CDR3 sequence: CASMGRDWDTEAFF. DNA of the CDR3: TGTGCCAGCATGGGGAGGGATTGGGACACTGAAGCTTTCTTT.